This TCR beta chain derives from a study of T cell responses to AZD1222 COVID-19 vaccine. Whole-study results and caveats: Females made up more of the donors, who were largely white British, and clonal diversity may have come out too low.

Germline V lookup: CDR1 SGHTA, CDR2 FQGNSA. Trimming removed 0 bases at V and 1 base at J, with 7 bases between. This CDR3 spans 15 amino acids. In its sample, this clone was seen once. Its antigen is not identified. Profiled with immunoSEQ multiplex PCR; TCRdb holds only in-frame clones, not every one. The sample holds around 100,000 clones, about 90% seen once. This sequence originates from an adult in good health. This rearrangement joins TRBV7-2 to TRBJ1-5; no definite D call. The sequences come from peripheral blood, collected on day 0 of MenACWY control vaccination. DNA for the CDR3: TGTGCCAGCAGCTTAGCAACCACGAGCAATCAGCCCCAGCATTTT. Translating gives CASSLATTSNQPQHF.